What follows are 14 T cell receptor beta chains derived from one specimen sequenced in a study of neurological immune-mediated disorders. Each CDR3 protein is one row after TCRdb ran MiXCR on the 5' RACE reads. This table has about 36,000 distinct CDR3 sequences, about a tenth appearing once. Sequenced material: PBMCs. These TCRs come from a woman aged 25 to 45 with HTLV-1-associated myelopathy (HAM/TSP).

This clonotype was counted at least ten times. DNA of the CDR3: TGCGCCAGCAGCCAGGGACAGAACTACGAGCAGTACTTC. This encodes CASSQGQNYEQYF. V is TRBV5-1 and J is TRBJ2-7, with 7 bases that match TRBD1. The CDR3 has 13 amino acids. J lost 3 bases, V lost 4 bases, and 4 bases had no gene match. The germline V gene encodes CDR1 SGHRS and CDR2 YFSETQ.

This clonotype was seen at least ten times. The chain uses TRBV20-1 and TRBJ1-2, with 7 bases aligning to TRBD1. The CDR3 loop spans 15 amino acids. Germline CDR1 reads DFQATT; CDR2 reads SNEGSKA (reference sequence). The J segment lost 8 bases and the V segment lost 6 bases, leaving 18 bases of the junction unmatched. The CDR3 spells CSAASRALGGWGYTF. The CDR3 region has the DNA TGCAGTGCCGCCTCACGAGCTTTAGGGGGCTGGGGCTACACCTTC.

This clonotype was observed at least ten times. The CDR3 loop reads CASSFFRGAGNGYTF. In DNA, the CDR3 is TGTGCCAGCAGTTTCTTCCGAGGGGCAGGTAATGGCTACACCTTC. The chain joins TRBV12-3 or TRBV12-4 to TRBJ1-2, with D possibly being TRBD1 (5 bases). V was pared by 3 bases and J by 6 bases, with 17 bases between. The CDR3 has 15 residues.

Many counts were recorded for this clonotype. J is TRBJ2-6 and V is TRBV7-9; 9 bases map to TRBD1. Germline trimming cut 5 bases from V and 11 bases from J; bases unmatched to any gene: 16. The CDR3 has 17 amino acids. Germline-derived CDR1 and CDR2 are SEHNR and FQNEAQ (reference sequence). Written as DNA, the CDR3 is TGTGCCAGCAGCCAAAGTCATCTCCGGGACAGGGATTACGTCCTGACTTTC. Its protein product is CASSQSHLRDRDYVLTF.

V gene TRBV7-9 combines with J gene TRBJ2-7; 9 bases align to TRBD1. The CDR3 sequence is 15 residues long. The germline gives CDR1 SEHNR, CDR2 FQNEAQ (reference sequence). The junction had 5 bases not matched to a gene; V was cut back by 5 bases and J by 0 bases. The CDR3 region has the DNA TGTGCCAGCAGCGGTGGGACAGGGCTCTCCTACGAGCAGTACTTC. This gives the protein CASSGGTGLSYEQYF.

This clonotype was picked up many times. CDR3 amino acids: CSAPNQGSYGYTF. CDR3 bases: TGCAGTGCTCCGAACCAGGGTTCTTATGGCTACACCTTC. This chain links TRBV20-1 with TRBJ1-2; possibly TRBD1 for D (5 bases). The CDR3 is 13 residues long. Between the trimmed V and J ends, which lost 5 bases and 5 bases, there was a span of 15 bases. Germline V gives CDR1 DFQATT, CDR2 SNEGSKA (reference sequence).

The sample holds many counts of this clonotype. Here the CDR3 reads CASSLSQGKGTEAFF. The CDR3 bases are TGTGCCAGCAGCCTTTCACAGGGTAAGGGAACTGAAGCTTTCTTT. The chain employs TRBV3-1 and TRBJ1-1; tentatively, D is TRBD1 (6 bases). The CDR3 is made up of 15 amino acids. Trimming removed 4 bases at V and 5 bases at J, with 17 bases between. In germline, CDR1 is LGHDT, CDR2 YNNKEL (reference sequence).

Comments on this clonotype: One end of the junction varies from germline; a read error may be responsible. The chain carries TRBV20-1 and TRBJ2-6; D gene uncertain. The CDR3 runs to 14 residues. Germline-derived CDR1 and CDR2 are DFQATT and SNEGSKA (reference sequence). This CDR3 is CSARDVSGDNVLTF. The CDR3 DNA reads TGCAGTGCTAGAGATGTCTCTGGGGACAACGTCCTGACTTTC.

In this sample, this clonotype turned up many times. The chain employs TRBV5-1 and TRBJ1-4; TRBD1 agrees at 7 bases. The germline gives CDR1 SGHRS, CDR2 YFSETQ. J lost 4 bases, V lost 1 base, and 4 bases had no gene match. The CDR3 is 15 residues long. The CDR3 spells CASSLNGQDNEKLFF. As DNA, the CDR3 is TGCGCCAGCAGCTTGAACGGACAGGATAATGAAAAACTGTTTTTT.

The table lists this clonotype with many counts. This CDR3 is CASSSGSRAYGYTF. In DNA, the CDR3 is TGTGCCAGCAGTTCAGGTTCCAGGGCCTATGGCTACACCTTC. The chain uses TRBV12-3 or TRBV12-4 and TRBJ1-2, with D possibly TRBD1 on 5 matching bases. The length of the CDR3 is 14 residues. The V end was cut by 4 bases, the J end by 4 bases, with 13 bases between.

In this sample, this clonotype turned up many times. For the CDR3, the DNA is TGTGCCAGCAGTAAACAGGGGGCAACCGGGGAGCTGTTTTTT. Encoded protein: CASSKQGATGELFF. The chain uses TRBV6-4 and TRBJ2-2, with TRBD1 identical over 9 bases. The CDR3 has 14 residues. The V gene end was trimmed by 5 bases and the J gene end by 5 bases; junction bases not matched to a gene: 3. Per the germline V gene, CDR1 is MRHNA and CDR2 is SNTAGT.

This clonotype was counted ten times or more. The V and J genes are TRBV6-5 and TRBJ1-2, with D maybe TRBD1 (6 bases). CDR3 length: 16 amino acids. V was shortened by 9 bases and J by 1 base, with 21 bases between the two germline ends. In germline, CDR1 is MNHEY, CDR2 SVGAGI. CDR3 in amino acids: CASTKRRGQDNYGYTF. As DNA, the CDR3 is TGTGCCAGTACTAAGAGGCGGGGACAAGATAACTATGGCTACACCTTC.

This clonotype has at least ten counts. J is TRBJ1-2 and V is TRBV20-1; TRBD1 matches at 7 bases. Germline V lookup: CDR1 DFQATT, CDR2 SNEGSKA (reference sequence). The CDR3 contains 14 residues. V lost 6 bases to trimming and J lost 3 bases; unmatched junction nucleotides: 10. This chain's CDR3 is CSARGAQGYYGYTF. The CDR3 nucleotides are TGCAGTGCCCGAGGGGCACAGGGGTACTATGGCTACACCTTC.

This clonotype was recorded many times. The chain carries TRBV7-2 and TRBJ2-7; a possible D gene is TRBD2 (6 bases). With 2 bases removed from V and 0 bases from J, the gap between germline ends came to 11 bases. Germline V gene sequence: CDR1 SGHTA, CDR2 FQGNSA. The CDR3 sequence is 15 residues long. CDR3 protein: CASSLTGGFSYEQYF. The CDR3, as DNA: TGTGCCAGCAGCTTAACTGGGGGGTTCTCCTACGAGCAGTACTTC.